This T cell receptor beta chain appears in the sequencing data of a study of blood T cells in healthy people across ages. CDR1 and CDR2 (germline): SGHRS, YFSETQ. V trimming: 4 bases; J trimming: 4 bases; junction bases outside the gene matches: 4. This CDR3 comprises 14 residues. Sample-barcoded 5' priming and a J-beta primer mix drove a second PCR of roughly 7 to 11 cycles. Every sample returned 2.5 million or more CDR3-containing paired-end reads. TCRdb re-called the 5' RACE reads through MiXCR, storing one row per CDR3 protein. The sample consists of around 500,000 distinct CDR3 sequences, roughly a quarter of them appearing once. This clonotype showed up just a few times. The same data also went into a second study, on T cells of mothers and their children. This second report adds: Each child contributed 3.1 million or so TCR beta CDR3 reads, while each mother contributed over 8.5 million.

The chain is built from TRBV5-1 and TRBJ2-2, with 7 nucleotides matching TRBD1. Sequenced: blood. This receptor was obtained from a boy aged 2-15 years in good health. CDR3 amino acids: CASSPGQLTGELFF. The CDR3 DNA reads TGCGCCAGCAGCCCGGGACAGCTCACCGGGGAGCTGTTTTTT.